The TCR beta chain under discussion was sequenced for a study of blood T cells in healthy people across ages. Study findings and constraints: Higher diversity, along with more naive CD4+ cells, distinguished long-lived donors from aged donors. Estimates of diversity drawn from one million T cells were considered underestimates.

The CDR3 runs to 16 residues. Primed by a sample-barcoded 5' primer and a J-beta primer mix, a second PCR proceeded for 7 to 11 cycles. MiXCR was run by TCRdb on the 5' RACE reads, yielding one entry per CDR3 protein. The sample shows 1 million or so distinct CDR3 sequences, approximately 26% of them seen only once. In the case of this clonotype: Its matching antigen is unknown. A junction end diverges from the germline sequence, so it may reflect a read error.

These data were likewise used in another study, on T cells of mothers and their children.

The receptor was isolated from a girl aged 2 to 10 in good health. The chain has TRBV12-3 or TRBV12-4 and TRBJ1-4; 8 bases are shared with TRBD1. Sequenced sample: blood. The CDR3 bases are TGTGCCAGCAGTCCCTCCCCCGACAGGGGCAGGGGAAAACTGCTTTTT. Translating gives CASSPSPDRGRGKLLF.